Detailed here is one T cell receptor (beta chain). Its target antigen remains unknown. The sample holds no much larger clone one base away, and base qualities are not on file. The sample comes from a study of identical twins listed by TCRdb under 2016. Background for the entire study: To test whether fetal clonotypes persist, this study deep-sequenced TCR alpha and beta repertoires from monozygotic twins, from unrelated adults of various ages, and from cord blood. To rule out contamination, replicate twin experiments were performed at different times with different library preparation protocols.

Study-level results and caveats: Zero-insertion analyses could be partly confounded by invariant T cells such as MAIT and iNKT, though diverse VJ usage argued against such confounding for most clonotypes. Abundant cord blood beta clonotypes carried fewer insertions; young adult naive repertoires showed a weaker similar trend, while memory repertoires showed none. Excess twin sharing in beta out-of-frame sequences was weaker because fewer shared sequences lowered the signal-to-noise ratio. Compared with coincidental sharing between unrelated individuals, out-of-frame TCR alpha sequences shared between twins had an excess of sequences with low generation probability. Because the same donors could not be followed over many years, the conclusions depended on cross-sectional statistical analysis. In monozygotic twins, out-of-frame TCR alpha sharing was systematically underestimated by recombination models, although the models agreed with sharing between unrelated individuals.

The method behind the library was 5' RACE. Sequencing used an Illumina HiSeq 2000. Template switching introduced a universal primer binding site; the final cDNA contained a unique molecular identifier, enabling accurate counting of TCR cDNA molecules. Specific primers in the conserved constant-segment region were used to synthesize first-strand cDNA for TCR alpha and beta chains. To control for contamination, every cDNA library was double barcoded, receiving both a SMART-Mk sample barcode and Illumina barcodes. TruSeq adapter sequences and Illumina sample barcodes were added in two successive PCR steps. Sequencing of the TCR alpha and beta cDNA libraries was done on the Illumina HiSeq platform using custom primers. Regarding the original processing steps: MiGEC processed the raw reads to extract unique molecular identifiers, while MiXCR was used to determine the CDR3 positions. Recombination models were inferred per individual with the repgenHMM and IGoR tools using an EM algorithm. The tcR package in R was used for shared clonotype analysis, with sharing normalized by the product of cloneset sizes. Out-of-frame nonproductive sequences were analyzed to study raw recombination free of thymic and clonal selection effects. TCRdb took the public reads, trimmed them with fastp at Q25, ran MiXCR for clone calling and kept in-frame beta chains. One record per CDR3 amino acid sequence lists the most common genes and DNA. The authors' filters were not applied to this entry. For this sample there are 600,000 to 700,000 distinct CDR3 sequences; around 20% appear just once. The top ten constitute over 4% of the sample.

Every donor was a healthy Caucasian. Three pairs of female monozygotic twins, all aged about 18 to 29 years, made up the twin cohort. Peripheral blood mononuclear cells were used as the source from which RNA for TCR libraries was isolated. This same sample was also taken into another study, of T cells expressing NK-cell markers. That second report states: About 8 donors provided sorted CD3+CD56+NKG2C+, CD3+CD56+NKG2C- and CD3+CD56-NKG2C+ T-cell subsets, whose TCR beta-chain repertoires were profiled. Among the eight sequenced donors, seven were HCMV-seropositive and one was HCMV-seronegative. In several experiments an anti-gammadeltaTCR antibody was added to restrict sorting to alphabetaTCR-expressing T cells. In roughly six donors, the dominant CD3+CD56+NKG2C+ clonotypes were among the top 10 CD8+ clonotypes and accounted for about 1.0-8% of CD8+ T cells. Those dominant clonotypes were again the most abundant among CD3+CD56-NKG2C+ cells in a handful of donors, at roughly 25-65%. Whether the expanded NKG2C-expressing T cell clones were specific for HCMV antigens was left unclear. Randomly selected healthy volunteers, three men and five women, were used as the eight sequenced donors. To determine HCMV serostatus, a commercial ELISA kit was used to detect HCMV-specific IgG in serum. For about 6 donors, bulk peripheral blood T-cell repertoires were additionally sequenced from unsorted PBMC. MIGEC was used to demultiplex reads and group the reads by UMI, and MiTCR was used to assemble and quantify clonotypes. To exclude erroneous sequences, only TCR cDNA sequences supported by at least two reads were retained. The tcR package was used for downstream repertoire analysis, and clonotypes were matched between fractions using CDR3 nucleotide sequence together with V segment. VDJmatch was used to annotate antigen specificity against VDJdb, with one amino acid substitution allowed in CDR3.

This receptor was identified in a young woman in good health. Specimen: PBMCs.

Here is the DNA: TGTGCCAGCAGGAACTCCGGCGGACTCCCGGATGGCTACACCTTC. This sequence encodes CASRNSGGLPDGYTF. The rearrangement joined TRBV12-3 or TRBV12-4 to TRBJ1-2, with no confident D gene call. From cysteine to phenylalanine, the CDR3 is 15 amino acids long. Only CDR3 DNA remains: 45 bases, in frame from the first base. V and J are truncated by 6 bases and 6 bases respectively, leaving an intervening sequence of 20 bases.